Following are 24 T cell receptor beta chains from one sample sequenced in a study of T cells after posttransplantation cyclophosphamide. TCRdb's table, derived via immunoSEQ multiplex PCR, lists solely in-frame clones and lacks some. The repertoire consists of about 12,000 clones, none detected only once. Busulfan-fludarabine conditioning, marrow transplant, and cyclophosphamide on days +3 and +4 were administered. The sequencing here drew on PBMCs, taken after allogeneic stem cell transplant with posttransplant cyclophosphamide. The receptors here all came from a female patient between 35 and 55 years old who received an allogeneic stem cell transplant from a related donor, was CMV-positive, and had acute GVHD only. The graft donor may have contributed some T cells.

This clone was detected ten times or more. CDR3 bases: TGTGCCAGCAGCCCTATCCACACCGGGGAGCTGTTTTTT. Encoded protein: CASSPIHTGELFF. The J gene is TRBJ2-2, the V gene TRBV14, with no clear D. Trimming pared 4 bases from V and 3 bases from J, leaving 6 bases between. The CDR3 contains 13 residues. From germline, CDR1 is SGHDN and CDR2 FVKESK.

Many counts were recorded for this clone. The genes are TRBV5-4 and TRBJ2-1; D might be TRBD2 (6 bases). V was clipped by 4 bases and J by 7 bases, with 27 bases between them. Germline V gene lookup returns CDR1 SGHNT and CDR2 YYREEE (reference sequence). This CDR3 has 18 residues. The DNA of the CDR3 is TGTGCCAGCAGCCGCCCCGCGCCGAGGGGCGGGATTGGGAATGAGCAGTTCTTC. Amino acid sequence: CASSRPAPRGGIGNEQFF.

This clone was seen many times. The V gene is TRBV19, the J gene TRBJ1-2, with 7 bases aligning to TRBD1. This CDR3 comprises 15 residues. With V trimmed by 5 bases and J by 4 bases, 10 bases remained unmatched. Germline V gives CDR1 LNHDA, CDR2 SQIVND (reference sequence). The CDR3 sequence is CASSDPTGWSYGYTF. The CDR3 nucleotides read TGTGCCAGTAGTGACCCGACAGGGTGGAGCTATGGCTACACCTTC.

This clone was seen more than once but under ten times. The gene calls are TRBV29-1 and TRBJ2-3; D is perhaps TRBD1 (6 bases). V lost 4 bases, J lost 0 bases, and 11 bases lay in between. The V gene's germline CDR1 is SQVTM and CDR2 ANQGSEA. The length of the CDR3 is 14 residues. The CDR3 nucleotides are TGCAGCGTTGTGGGGCAGGGGAGCACAGATACGCAGTATTTT. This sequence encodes CSVVGQGSTDTQYF.

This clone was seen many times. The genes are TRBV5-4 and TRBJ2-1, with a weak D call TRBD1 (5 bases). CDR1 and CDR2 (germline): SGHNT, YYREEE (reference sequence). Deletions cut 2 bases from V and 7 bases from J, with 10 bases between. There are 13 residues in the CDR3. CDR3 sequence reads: CASSFLQVNEQFF. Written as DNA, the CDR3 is TGTGCCAGCAGCTTCCTACAGGTAAATGAGCAGTTCTTC.

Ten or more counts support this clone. CDR3 nucleotides: TGTGCCAGCAGCTACCCAGCTACAGGGGTTTCCTACAATGAGCAGTTCTTC. Amino acid sequence: CASSYPATGVSYNEQFF. The chain recombines TRBV7-2 with TRBJ2-1; 7 positions match TRBD1. V lost 4 bases, J lost 1 base, and 10 bases stayed unmatched. This CDR3 is 17 amino acids long. The germline CDR1 and CDR2 sequences are SGHTA and FQGNSA.

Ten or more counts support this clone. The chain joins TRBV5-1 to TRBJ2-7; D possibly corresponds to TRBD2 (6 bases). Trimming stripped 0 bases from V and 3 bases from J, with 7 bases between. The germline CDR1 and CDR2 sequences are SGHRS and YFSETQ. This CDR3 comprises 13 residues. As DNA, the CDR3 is TGCGCCAGCAGCTTGGTTAGCGGCTACGAGCAGTACTTC. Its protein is CASSLVSGYEQYF.

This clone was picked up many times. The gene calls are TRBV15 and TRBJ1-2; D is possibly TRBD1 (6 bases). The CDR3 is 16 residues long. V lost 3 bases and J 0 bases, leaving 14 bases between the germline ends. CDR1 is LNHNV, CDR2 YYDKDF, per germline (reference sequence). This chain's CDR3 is CATSSLRTVANYGYTF. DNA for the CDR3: TGTGCCACCAGCAGCCTTAGGACAGTTGCTAACTATGGCTACACCTTC.

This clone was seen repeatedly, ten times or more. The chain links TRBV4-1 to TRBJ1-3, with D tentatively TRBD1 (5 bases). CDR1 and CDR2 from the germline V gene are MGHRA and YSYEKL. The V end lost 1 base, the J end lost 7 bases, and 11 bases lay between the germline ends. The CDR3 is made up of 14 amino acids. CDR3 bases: TGCGCCAGCAGCCAAGGTCCCCAGGGCAACACCATATATTTT. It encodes CASSQGPQGNTIYF.

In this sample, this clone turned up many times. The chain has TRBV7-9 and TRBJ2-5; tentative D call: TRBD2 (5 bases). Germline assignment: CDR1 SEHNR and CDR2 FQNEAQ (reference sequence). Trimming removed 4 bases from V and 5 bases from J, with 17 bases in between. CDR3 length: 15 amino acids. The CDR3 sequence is CASSSPRRVGETQYF. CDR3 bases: TGTGCCAGCAGCTCACCACGGCGGGTGGGGGAGACCCAGTACTTC.

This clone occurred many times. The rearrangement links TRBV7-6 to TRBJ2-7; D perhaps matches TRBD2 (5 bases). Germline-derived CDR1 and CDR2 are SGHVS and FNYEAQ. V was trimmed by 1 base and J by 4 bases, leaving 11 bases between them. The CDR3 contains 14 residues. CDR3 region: CASSLGRGGYEQYV. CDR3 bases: TGTGCCAGCAGCTTAGGACGTGGAGGATACGAGCAGTACGTC.

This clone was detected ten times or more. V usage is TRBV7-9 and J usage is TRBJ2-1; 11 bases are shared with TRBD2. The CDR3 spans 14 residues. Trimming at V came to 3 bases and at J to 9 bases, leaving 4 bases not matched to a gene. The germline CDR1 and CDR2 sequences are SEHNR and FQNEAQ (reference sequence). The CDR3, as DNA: TGTGCCAGCAGCTTTCGTCTAGCGGGAGGTGAGCAGTTCTTC. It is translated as CASSFRLAGGEQFF. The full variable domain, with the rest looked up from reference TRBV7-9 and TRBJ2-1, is DTGVSQNPRHKITKRGQNVTFRCDPISEHNRLYWYRQTLGQGPEFLTYFQNEAQLEKSRLLSDRFSAERPKGSFSTLEIQRTEQGDSAMYLCASSFRLAGGEQFFGPGTRLTVL.

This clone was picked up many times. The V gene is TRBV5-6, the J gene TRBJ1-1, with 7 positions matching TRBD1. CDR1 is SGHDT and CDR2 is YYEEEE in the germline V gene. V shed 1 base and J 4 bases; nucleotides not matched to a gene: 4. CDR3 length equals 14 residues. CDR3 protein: CASSLSGGGTEAFF. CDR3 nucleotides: TGTGCCAGCAGCTTGTCAGGGGGAGGCACTGAAGCTTTCTTT.

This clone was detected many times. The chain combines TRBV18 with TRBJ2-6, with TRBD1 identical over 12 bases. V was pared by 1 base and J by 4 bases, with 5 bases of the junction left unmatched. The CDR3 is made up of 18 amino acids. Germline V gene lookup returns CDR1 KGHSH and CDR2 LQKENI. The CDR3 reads CASSPRGQGAAGANVLTF. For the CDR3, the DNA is TGTGCCAGCTCACCACGGGGACAGGGGGCGGCAGGGGCCAACGTCCTGACTTTC.

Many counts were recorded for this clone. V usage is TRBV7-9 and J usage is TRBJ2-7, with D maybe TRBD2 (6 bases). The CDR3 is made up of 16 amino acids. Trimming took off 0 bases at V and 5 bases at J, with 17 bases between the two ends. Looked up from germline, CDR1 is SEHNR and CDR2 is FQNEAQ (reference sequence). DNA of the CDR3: TGTGCCAGCAGCTTAGCCGGAGGAGGGACGAGGAACGAGCAGTACTTC. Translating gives CASSLAGGGTRNEQYF.

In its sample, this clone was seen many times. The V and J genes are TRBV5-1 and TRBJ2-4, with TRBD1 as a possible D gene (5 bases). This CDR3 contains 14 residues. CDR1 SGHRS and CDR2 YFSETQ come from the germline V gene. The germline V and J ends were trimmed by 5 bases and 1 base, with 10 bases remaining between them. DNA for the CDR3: TGCGCCAGCAGTGATCCAGGGGCCAAAAACATTCAGTACTTC. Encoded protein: CASSDPGAKNIQYF.

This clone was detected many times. CDR3 region: CSVEKGSGANVLTF. CDR3 in DNA: TGCAGCGTTGAAAAGGGGTCTGGGGCCAACGTCCTGACTTTC. The V gene is TRBV29-1, the J gene TRBJ2-6; D might be TRBD1 (5 bases). Germline CDR1 SQVTM, CDR2 ANQGSEA. This CDR3 comprises 14 residues. The V and J ends lost 2 bases and 1 base respectively, with 6 bases between them. The full variable domain, in which reference TRBV29-1 and TRBJ2-6 provide the parts outside the CDR3, is SAVISQKPSRDICQRGTSLTIQCQVDSQVTMMFWYRQQPGQSLTLIATANQGSEATYESGFVIDKFPISRPNLTFSTLTVSNMSPEDSSIYLCSVEKGSGANVLTFGAGSRLTVL.

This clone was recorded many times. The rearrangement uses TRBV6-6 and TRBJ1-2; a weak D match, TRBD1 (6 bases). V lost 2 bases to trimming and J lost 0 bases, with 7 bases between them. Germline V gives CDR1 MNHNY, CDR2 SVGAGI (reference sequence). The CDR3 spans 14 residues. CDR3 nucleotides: TGTGCCAGCAGTTACGGGACAACTAACTATGGCTACACCTTC. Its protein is CASSYGTTNYGYTF.

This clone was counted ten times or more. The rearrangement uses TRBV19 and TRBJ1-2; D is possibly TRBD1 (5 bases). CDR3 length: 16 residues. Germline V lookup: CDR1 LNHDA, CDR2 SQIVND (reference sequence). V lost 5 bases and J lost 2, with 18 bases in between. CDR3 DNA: TGTGCCAGTAGTGATGAACGGGGGTCGGGGAACTATGGCTACACCTTC. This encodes CASSDERGSGNYGYTF.

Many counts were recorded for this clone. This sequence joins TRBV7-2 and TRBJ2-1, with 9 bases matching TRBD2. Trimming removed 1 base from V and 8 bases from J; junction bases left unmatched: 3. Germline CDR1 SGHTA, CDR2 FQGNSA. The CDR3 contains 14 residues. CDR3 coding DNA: TGTGCCAGCAGCTTAGAAGGGACTAGCTATGAGCAGTTCTTC. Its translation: CASSLEGTSYEQFF.

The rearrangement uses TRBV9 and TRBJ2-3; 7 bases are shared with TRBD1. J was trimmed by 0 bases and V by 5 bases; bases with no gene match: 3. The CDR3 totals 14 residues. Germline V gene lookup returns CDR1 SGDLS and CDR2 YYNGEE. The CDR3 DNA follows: TGTGCCAGCAGACAGGGGCTTAGCACAGATACGCAGTATTTT. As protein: CASRQGLSTDTQYF.

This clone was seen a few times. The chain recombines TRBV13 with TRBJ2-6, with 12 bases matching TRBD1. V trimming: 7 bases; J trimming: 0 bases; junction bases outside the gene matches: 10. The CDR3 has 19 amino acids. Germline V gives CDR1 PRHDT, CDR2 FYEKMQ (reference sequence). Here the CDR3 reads CASNSQGQGARSGANVLTF. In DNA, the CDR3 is TGTGCCAGCAACTCCCAGGGACAGGGGGCGCGCTCTGGGGCCAACGTCCTGACTTTC.

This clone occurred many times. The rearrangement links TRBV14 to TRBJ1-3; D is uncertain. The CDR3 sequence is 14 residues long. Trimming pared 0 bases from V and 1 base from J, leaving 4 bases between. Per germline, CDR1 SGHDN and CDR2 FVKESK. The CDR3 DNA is TGTGCCAGCAGCCAAGACAGATCTGGAAACACCATATATTTT. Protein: CASSQDRSGNTIYF.

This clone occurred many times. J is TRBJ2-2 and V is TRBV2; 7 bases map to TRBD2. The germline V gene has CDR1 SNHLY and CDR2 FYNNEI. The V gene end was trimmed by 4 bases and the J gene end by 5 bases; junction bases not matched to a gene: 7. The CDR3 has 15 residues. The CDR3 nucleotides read TGTGCCAGCAGTGTTGGAAGCGGGGCTACCGGGGAGCTGTTTTTT. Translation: CASSVGSGATGELFF.